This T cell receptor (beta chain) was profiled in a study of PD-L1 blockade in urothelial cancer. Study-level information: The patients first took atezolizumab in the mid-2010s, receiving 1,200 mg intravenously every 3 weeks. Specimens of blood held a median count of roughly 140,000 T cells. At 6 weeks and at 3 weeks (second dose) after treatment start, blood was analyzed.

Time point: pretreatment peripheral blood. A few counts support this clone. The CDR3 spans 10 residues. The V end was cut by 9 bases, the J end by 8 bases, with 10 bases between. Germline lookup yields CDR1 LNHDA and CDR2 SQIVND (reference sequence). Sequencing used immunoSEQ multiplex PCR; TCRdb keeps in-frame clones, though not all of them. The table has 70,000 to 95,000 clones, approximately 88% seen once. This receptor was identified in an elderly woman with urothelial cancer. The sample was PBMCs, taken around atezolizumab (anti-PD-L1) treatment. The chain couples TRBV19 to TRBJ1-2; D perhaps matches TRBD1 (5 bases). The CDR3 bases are TGTGCCAGCAGGGAGGGCGGCTACACCTTC. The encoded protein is CASREGGYTF.